Here is one TCR beta chain with its context. In its sample, this clone was seen a few times. Its antigen remains unidentified. No quality values exist for individual bases; no much larger clone is one base distant. This specimen belongs to a study of blood T cell repertoires in COVID-19 (dated by TCRdb to about 2020). A note on the overall study: Collaborator samples came from the United States, Italy and Spain and covered acute and convalescent phases of COVID-19. The material from the prospective study consisted of cDNA or gDNA derived from T cells, B-cell-depleted T cells, or PBMCs. Subjects who had been exposed to COVID-19, were actively infected with it, or had recovered from it provided the deeply sampled blood TCRbeta repertoires that made up the dataset. The repertoires were released in a freely available public database intended as a resource for research on the immune response to SARS-CoV-2. Samples came from the ongoing ImmuneRACE study (first 160 participants) plus 1,254 subjects from 6 global collaborators. Sample metadata almost always included a de-identified subject ID, COVID-19 status, age in years and sex. Where HLA class I and class II types were available, the types were taken from metadata supplied by the sample provider, not from assay-based typing. General findings and caveats noted by the study authors: The amount of clinical and demographic metadata varied by source and participant and was provided uncurated.

Collaborating institutions collected whole blood in K2EDTA tubes following their own protocols. For TCRbeta analysis, collaborators shipped samples in one of three forms: frozen whole blood, isolated PBMCs, or DNA extracted from either of those sample types. TCRbeta CDR3 regions were amplified from genomic DNA by means of the immunoSEQ Assay, a bias-controlled multiplex PCR. Per the original workflow: Within the assay, amplification of reference gene primers was used to estimate how many nucleated cells each sample contained. Sequence reads were collapsed and filtered to measure the absolute abundance of every unique TCRbeta CDR3 rearrangement. For each sample, productive Simpson clonality was calculated as the square root of Simpson's diversity index over productive rearrangements. TCRdb mirrors the immuneACCESS table, restricted to in-frame sequences. Some clones are absent from its copies; in checked studies, under half trace to an unresolved V gene, and the reason for the others is unknown. Clone size and V and J calls were adopted from that table, with D and trimming inferred from the DNA. The sample contains 200,000 to 300,000 clones, over 70% of them found a single time. The ten most abundant clones make up about 3.1% of the sample.

Taken from cysteine to phenylalanine, the CDR3 has 13 residues. Only the CDR3 part of the read is kept: 39 bases, read in frame from the first base. V was cut back by 5 bases and J by 4 bases, leaving a gap of 12 bases between them. Based on the germline V gene, the CDR1 and CDR2 sequences are SNHLY and FYNNEI. The sequence is built from TRBV2 and TRBJ2-7; possibly the D gene is TRBD2, per 5 matching bases. The sequencing input was peripheral blood. The receptor was isolated from a woman older than 75 with acute or convalescent COVID-19. The sequenced DNA: TGTGCCAGCAGTACTGGACGGGGTTACGAGCAGTACTTC. Protein translation: CASSTGRGYEQYF.